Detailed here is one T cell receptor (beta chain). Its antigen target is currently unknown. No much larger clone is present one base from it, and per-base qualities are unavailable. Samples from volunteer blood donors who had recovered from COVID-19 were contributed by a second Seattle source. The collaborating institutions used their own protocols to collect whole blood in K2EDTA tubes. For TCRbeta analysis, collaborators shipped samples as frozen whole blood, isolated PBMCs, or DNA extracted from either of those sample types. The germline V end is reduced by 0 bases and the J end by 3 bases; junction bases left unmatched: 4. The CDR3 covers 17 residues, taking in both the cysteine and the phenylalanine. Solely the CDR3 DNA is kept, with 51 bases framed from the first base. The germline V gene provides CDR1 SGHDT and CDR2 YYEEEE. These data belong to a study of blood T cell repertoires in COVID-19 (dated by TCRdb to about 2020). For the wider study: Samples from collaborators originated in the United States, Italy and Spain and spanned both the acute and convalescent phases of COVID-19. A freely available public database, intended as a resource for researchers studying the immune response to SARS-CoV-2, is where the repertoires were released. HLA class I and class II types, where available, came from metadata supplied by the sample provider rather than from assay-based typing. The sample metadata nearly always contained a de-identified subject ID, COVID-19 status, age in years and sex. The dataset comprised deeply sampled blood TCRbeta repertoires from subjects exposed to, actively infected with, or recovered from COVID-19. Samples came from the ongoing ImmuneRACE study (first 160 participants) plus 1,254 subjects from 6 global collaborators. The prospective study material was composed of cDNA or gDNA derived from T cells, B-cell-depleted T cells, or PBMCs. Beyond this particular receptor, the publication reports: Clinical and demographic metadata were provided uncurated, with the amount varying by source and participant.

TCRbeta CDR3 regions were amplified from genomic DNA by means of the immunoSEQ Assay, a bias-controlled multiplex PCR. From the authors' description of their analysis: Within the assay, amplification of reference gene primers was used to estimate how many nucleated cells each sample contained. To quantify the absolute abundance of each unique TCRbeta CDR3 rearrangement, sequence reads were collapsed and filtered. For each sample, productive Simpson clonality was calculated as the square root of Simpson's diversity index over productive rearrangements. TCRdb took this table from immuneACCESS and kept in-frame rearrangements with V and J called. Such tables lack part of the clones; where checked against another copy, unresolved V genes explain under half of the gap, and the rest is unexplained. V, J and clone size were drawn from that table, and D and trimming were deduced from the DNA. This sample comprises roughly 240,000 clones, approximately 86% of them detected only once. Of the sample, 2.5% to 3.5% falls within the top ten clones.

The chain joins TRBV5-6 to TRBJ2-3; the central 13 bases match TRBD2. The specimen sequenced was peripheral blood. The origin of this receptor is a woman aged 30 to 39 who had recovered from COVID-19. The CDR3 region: CASSLDPGLAGTDTQYF. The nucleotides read TGTGCCAGCAGCTTGGACCCGGGACTAGCGGGGACAGATACGCAGTATTTT.